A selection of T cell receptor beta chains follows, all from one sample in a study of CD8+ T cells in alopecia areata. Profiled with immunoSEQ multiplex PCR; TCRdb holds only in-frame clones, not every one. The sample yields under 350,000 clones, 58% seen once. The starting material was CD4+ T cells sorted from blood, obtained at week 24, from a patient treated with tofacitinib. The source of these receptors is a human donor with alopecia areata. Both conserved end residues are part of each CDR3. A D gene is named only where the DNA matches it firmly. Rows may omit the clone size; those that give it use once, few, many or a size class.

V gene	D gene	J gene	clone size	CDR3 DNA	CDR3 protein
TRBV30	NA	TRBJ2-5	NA	TGTGCCTGGAGTGTACGGGAGACCCAGTACTTC	CAWSVRETQYF
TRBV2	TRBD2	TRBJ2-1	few	TGTGCCAGCTTACCCGGGGGGGATGAGCAGTTCTTC	CASLPGGDEQFF
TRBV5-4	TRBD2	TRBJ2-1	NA	TGTGCCAGCAGCCAAAGCGGGGTACCCTACAATGAGCAGTTCTTC	CASSQSGVPYNEQFF
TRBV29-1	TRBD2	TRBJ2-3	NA	TGCAGCGGTACTGGCGGGGGGGCTCGTACGCAGTATTTT	CSGTGGGARTQYF
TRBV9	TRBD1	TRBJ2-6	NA	TGTGCCAGCAGCGTAGCGGGGACAGGGTTGAATGGGGCCAACGTCCTGACTTTC	CASSVAGTGLNGANVLTF
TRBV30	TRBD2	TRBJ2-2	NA	TGTGCCTGGAGTGTACTATTCTCCTCGGGACTAGCGGGGGGGCCCGACACCGGGGAGCTGTTTTTT	CAWSVLFSSGLAGGPDTGELFF
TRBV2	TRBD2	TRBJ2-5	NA	TGTGCCAGCCCTGGAGAAGCGGGGGGCAAGGAGACCCAGTACTTC	CASPGEAGGKETQYF
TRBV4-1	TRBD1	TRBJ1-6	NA	TGCGCCAGCAGGGGCCAACAGGGGAGGAATTCACCCCTCCACTTT	CASRGQQGRNSPLHF
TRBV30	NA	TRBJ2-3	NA	TGTGCCTGGAGTTTAGGGGTCGTCGCAGATACGCAGTATTTT	CAWSLGVVADTQYF
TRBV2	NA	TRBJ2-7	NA	TGTGCCAGCAGTGAGGGCCAGAGCGTGGAGCAGTACTTC	CASSEGQSVEQYF
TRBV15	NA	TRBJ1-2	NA	TGTGCCACCAGCAGAGGCCTGGGGGGAGGTTCCTATGGCTACACCTTC	CATSRGLGGGSYGYTF
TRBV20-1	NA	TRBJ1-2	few	TGCAGTGCTAGTGATCGGGACGGCTACACCTTC	CSASDRDGYTF
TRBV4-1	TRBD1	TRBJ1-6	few	TGCGCCAGCGCTCCGGGACAGGGGGCTCCCAATTCACCCCTCCACTTT	CASAPGQGAPNSPLHF
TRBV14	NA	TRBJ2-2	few	TGTGCCAGCAGCCCCATGAGGGGGGGAGTAACCGGGGAGCTGTTTTTT	CASSPMRGGVTGELFF
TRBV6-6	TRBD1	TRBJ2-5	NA	TGTGCCAGCAGTCCTTCAGGGGGCCGAGAGACCCAGTACTTC	CASSPSGGRETQYF
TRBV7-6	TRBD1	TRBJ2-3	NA	TGTGCCAGCAGCAGAAGACAGGGCACGGGCACAGATACGCAGTATTTT	CASSRRQGTGTDTQYF
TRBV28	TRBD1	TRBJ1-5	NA	TGTGCCAGCAGTTCCGGGGACAGGGATCGTCAGCCCCAGCATTTT	CASSSGDRDRQPQHF
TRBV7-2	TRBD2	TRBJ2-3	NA	TGTGCCAGCAGCTCGGCGGGACTAGCGGGGACCCCCACAGATACGCAGTATTTT	CASSSAGLAGTPTDTQYF
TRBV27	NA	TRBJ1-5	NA	TGTGCCAGCAGTCCGGAAACAGGGCTAAGTCAGCCCCAGCATTTT	CASSPETGLSQPQHF
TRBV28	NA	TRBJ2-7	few	TGTGCCGAGTGCCCCAACCACTACGAGCAGTACTTC	CAECPNHYEQYF
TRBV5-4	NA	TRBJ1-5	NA	TGTGCCAGCAGCTCTCCGGATCAGCCCCAGCATTTT	CASSSPDQPQHF
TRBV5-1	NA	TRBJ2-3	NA	TGCGCCAGCAGCCTGGGGGCCCTCACAGATACGCAGTATTTT	CASSLGALTDTQYF
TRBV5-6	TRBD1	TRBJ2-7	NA	TGTGCCAGCAGTAGAAGACAGGGGCTGGTCTCCTACGAGCAGTACTTC	CASSRRQGLVSYEQYF
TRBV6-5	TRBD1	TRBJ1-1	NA	TGTGCCAGCATGGTCCGGGACAGCACCACTGAAGCTTTCTTT	CASMVRDSTTEAFF
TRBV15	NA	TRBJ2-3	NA	TGTGCCACCAGCAGAACGGGGGTTGGCACAGATACGCAGTATTTT	CATSRTGVGTDTQYF
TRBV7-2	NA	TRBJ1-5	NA	TGTGCCAGCAGCTTTGGAGGGAGTAGCAATCAGCCCCAGCATTTT	CASSFGGSSNQPQHF
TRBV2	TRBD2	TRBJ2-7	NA	TGTGCCAGCAGTGGGACTAGCGGGGGCCACTACGAGCAGTACTTC	CASSGTSGGHYEQYF
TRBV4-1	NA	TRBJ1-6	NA	TGCGCCAGCAGCCAAGATCGAAGGGGGAATTCACCCCTCCACTTT	CASSQDRRGNSPLHF
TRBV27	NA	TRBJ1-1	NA	TGTGCCAGCCAGGGGCAGAGCCGGAACACTGAAGCTTTCTTT	CASQGQSRNTEAFF
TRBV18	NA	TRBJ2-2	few	TGTGCCAGCTCTCCACGAAACAGGGAGACCTTGAACACCGGGGAGCTGTTTTTT	CASSPRNRETLNTGELFF
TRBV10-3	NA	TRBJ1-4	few	TGTGCCATCAGTGAGAACAGGGACTACATTAAACTGTTTTTT	CAISENRDYIKLFF
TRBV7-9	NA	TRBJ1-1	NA	TGTGCCAGCGCAAAGAACAGAAACACTGAAGCTTTCTTT	CASAKNRNTEAFF
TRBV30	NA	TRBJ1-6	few	TGTGCCTGGAGTCCGACAGGACATTCACCCCTCCACTTT	CAWSPTGHSPLHF
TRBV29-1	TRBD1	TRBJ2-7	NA	TGCAGCGTTGAAGGTTCGGGACAGACCTACGAGCAGTACTTC	CSVEGSGQTYEQYF
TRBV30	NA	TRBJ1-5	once	TGTGCCTGGGGGGGTGGCAATCAGCCCCAGCATTTT	CAWGGGNQPQHF
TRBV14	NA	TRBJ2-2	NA	TGTGCCAGCAGCCAAGATATGATAGTGGAGCTGTTTTTT	CASSQDMIVELFF
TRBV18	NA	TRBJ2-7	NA	TGTGCCAGCTCCCCGGGAAGACCCTACGAGCAGTACTTC	CASSPGRPYEQYF
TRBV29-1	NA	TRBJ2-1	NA	TGCAGCGCCTACGGAGACTCCCGGAGCAATGAGCAGTTCTTC	CSAYGDSRSNEQFF
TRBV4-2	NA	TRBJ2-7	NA	TGTGCCAGCAGCCAAGTCGCGGGGAAGCAGTACTTC	CASSQVAGKQYF
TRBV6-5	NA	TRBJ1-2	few	TGTGCCAGCAGTAGGGAAGGCTATGGCTACACCTTC	CASSREGYGYTF
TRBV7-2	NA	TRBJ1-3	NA	TGTGCCAGCAGCCCGGAGAGGACTGGAAACACCATATATTTT	CASSPERTGNTIYF
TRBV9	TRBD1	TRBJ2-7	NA	TGTGCCAGCAGCGTAACGGACAGGTCCCACGAGCAGTACTTC	CASSVTDRSHEQYF
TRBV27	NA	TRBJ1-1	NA	TGTGCCAGCAGTTTTATGGGCCCCCAGGCCGCTTTCTTT	CASSFMGPQAAFF
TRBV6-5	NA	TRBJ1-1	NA	TGTGCCAGCAGTGTACTGGGGGGAAGGAACACTGAAGCTTTCTTT	CASSVLGGRNTEAFF
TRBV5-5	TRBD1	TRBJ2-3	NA	TGTGCCAGCAGCTTGAAGGGGGCATCAGATACGCAGTATTTT	CASSLKGASDTQYF
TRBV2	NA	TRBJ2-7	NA	TGTGCCAGCAGTGATTACGAGCAGTACTTC	CASSDYEQYF
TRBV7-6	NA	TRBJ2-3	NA	TGTGCCAGCAGCTCCCGGGACGCAACAGATACGCAGTATTTT	CASSSRDATDTQYF
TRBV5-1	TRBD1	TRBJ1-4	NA	TGCGCCAGCAGCACCGACAGGGGAGGGAGAGAAAAACTGTTTTTT	CASSTDRGGREKLFF
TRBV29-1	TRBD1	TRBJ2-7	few	TGCAGCGTCGCCCGGGACAGGGCAACCTACGAGCAGTACTTC	CSVARDRATYEQYF
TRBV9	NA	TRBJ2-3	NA	TGTGCCAGCAGCCGAACACAGGGTACTAGCACAGATACGCAGTATTTT	CASSRTQGTSTDTQYF